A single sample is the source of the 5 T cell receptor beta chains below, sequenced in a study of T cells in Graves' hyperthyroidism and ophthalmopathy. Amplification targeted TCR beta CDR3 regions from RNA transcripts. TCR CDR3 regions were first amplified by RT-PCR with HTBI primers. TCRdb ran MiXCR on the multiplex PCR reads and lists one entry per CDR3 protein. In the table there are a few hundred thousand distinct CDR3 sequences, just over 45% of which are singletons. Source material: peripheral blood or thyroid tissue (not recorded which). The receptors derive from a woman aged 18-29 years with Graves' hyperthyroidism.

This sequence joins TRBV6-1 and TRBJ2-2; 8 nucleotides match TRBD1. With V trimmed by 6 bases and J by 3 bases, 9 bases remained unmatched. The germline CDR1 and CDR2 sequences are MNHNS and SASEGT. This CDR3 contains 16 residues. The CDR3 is CASSVVQGGDTGELFF. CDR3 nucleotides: TGTGCCAGCAGCGTAGTACAGGGGGGTGACACCGGGGAGCTGTTTTTT.

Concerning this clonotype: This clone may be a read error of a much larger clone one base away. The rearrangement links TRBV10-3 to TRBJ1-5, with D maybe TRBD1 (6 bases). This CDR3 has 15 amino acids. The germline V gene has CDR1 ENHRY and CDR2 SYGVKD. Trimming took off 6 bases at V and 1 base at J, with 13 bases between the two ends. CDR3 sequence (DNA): TGTGCCATCAGGGGTTGGCAGGGGAGCAATCAGCCCCAGCATTTT. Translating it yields CAIRGWQGSNQPQHF.

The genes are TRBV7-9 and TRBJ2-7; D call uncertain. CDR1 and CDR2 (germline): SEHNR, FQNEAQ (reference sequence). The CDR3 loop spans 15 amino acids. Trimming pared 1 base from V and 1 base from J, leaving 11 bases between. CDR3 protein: CASSLVLQLSYEQYF. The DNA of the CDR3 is TGTGCCAGCAGCTTAGTATTACAGCTATCCTACGAGCAGTACTTC.

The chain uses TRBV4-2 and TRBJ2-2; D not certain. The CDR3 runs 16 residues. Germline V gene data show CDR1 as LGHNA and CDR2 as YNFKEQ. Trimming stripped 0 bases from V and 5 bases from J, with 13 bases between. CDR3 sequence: CASSQEHLSWTGELFF. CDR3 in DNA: TGTGCCAGCAGCCAAGAACACCTTAGTTGGACCGGGGAGCTGTTTTTT.

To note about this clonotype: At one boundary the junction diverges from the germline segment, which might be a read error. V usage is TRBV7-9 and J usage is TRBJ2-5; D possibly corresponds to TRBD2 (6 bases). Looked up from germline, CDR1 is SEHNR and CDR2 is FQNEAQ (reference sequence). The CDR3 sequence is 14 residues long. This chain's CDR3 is CASSSGTSQEAQYF. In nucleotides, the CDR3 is TGTGCCAGCAGCTCGGGGACTTCCCAAGAGGCCCAGTACTTC.